This is a list of T cell receptor beta chains from one sample in a study of PD-L1 blockade in urothelial cancer. The repertoire was sequenced with immunoSEQ multiplex PCR; TCRdb's copy has only in-frame clones and lacks some. The table shows about 110,000 clones, with 85% to 95% occurring only once. Sequencing was performed on PBMCs, taken around atezolizumab (anti-PD-L1) treatment. These receptor sequences come from a man aged 60-69 years with urothelial cancer. Each CDR3 is given with its conserved first and last residue.

V gene,CDR3 protein
TRBV29-1,CSAWGGRGYGYTF
TRBV7-2,CASTIAEVTLGGYGYTF
TRBV10-3,CAIRENEGLGNTIYF
TRBV4-2,CASSQGAAGGQETQYF
TRBV7-9,CASSPHGTSGTDTQYF
TRBV7-6,CASSQPGLTDTQYF
TRBV6-1,CASRGTGSFQPQHF
TRBV9,CASSPGTSGLRADTQYF
TRBV5-1,CASSLEGEGLQPQHF
TRBV6-6,CASSLTGGGTGELFF
TRBV11-2,CASRALAGAQETQYF
TRBV6-1,CASSEAGSGRSGELFF
TRBV9,CASSQNLETQYF
TRBV10-1,CASSESRNGEADTQYF
TRBV10-3,CAISDRGRNLSEQFF
TRBV5-1,CASSLSRTGGRYGYTF
TRBV5-1,CASSLGGQTQGEKLFF
TRBV4-1,CASSQDWGGVTLQETQYF
TRBV4-1,CASSPSKIAGGLSTDTQYF
TRBV23-1,CASSQWESLAKNIQYF
TRBV10-1,CASSETVSYEQYF
TRBV25-1,CASSSREGSGYTF
TRBV5-5,CASRGTGGEKLFF
TRBV14,CASSRGGVGEQYF
TRBV6-1,CASRTGGSYNEQFF
TRBV14,CASSQSSADNEQFF
TRBV2,CASILEGGFEGEQFF
TRBV16,CASSLLNQPQHF
TRBV7-2,CASSLSGGSYNEQFF
TRBV9,CASSVGTGLRTGELFF
TRBV7-2,CASSLVADWQETQYF
TRBV6-1,CASSEGLAASYEQYF
TRBV7-2,CASSLGGGSYNEQFF
TRBV7-2,CASTITSGGDTQYF
TRBV5-5,CASSLWGTVEYNEQFF